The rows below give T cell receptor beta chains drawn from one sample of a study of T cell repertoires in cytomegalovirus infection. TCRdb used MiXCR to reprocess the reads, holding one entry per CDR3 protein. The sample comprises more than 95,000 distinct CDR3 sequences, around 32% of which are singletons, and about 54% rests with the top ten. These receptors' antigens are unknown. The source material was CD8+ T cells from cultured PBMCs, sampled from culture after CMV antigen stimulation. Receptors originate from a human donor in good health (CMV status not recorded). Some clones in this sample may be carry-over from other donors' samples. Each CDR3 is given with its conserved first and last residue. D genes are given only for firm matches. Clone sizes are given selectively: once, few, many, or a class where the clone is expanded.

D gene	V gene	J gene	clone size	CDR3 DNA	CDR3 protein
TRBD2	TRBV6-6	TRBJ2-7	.	TGTGCCAGCAGCCCCGCAGTAGCGGGGGCGGACGGGCAGTACTTC	CASSPAVAGADGQYF
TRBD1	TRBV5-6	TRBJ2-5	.	TGTGCCAGCAGTCCGGGACAGATACAAGAGACCCAGTACTTC	CASSPGQIQETQYF
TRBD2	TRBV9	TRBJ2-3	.	TGTGCCAGCAGCGTAGAGGGCGGGGGGCTGACAGATACGCAGTATTTT	CASSVEGGGLTDTQYF
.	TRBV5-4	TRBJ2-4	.	TGTGCCAGCAGCTTGTTCGAGCTAGCCAAAAACATTCAGTACTTC	CASSLFELAKNIQYF
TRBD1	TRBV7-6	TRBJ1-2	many	TGTGCCAGCAGCCCACGACAAACCGAGAACAGGGGGCAGCCCTATGGCTACACCTTC	CASSPRQTENRGQPYGYTF
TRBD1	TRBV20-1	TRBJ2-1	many	TGCAGTGCTGAAGGGACAGCCCGATACAATGAGCAGTTCTTC	CSAEGTARYNEQFF
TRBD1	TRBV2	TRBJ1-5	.	TGTGCCAGCAGTGAAGCCCGCCCGCAGACAGGGCTTAATCAGCCCCAGCATTTT	CASSEARPQTGLNQPQHF
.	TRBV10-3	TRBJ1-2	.	TGTGCCATCAGACCGACAGGCTCAAACTATGGCTACACCTTC	CAIRPTGSNYGYTF
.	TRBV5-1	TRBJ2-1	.	TGCGCCAGCAGCTTGTCAGCGGACGCCTACAATGAGCAGTTCTTC	CASSLSADAYNEQFF
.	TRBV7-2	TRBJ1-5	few	TGTGCCAGCAGCCTGGGGGGCGGCAGCGGTCAGCCCCAGCATTTT	CASSLGGGSGQPQHF
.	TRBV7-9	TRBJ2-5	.	TGTGCCAGCAGCTTGTCGCTCACCCAGTACTTC	CASSLSLTQYF
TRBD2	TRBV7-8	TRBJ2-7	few	TGTGCCAGCAGCCGGGAGGCCCTTTCCTACGAGCAGTACTTC	CASSREALSYEQYF
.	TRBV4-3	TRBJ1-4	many	TGCGCCAGCAGCCAAGATCCCCAGACTAGCAAGAATGAAAAACTGTTTTTT	CASSQDPQTSKNEKLFF
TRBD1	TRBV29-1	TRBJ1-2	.	TGCAGCTATTTGGGTCGGACAGGCTATGGCTACACCTTC	CSYLGRTGYGYTF
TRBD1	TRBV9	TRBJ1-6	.	TGTGCCAGCAGCGGATACCAGGGGGTCGAATCACCCCTCCACTTT	CASSGYQGVESPLHF
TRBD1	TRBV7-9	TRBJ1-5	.	TGTGCCAGCAGGTCAGGGACAGGGGCAAATCAGCCCCAGCATTTT	CASRSGTGANQPQHF
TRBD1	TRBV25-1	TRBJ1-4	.	TGTGCCAGCAGTGCGGGGACAGACCTTGAAAAACTGTTTTTT	CASSAGTDLEKLFF
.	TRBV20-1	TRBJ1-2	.	TGCAGTGCTAGACCTGATACAGGGAAGTATGGCTACACCTTC	CSARPDTGKYGYTF
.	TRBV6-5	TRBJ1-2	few	TGTGCCAGCAGTTACTCGGGGAACTATGGCTACACCTTC	CASSYSGNYGYTF
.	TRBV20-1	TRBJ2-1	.	TGCAGTGCTAGAGAGAGCCGGGGCTGGAGCTCCTACAATGAGCAGTTCTTC	CSARESRGWSSYNEQFF
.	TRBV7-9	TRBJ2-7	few	TGTGCCAGCAGCCCCGAGGAAGGGATTAAGTCCTACGAGCAGTACTTC	CASSPEEGIKSYEQYF
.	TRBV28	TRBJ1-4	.	TGTGCCAGCAGTTTTCAGTCGGGTGGGCGGCTGTTTTTT	CASSFQSGGRLFF
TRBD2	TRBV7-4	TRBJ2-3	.	TGTGCCAGCAGCACCACTAGCGGGGGGGCCCCAGATACGCAGTATTTT	CASSTTSGGAPDTQYF
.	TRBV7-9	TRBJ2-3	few	TGTGCCAGCAGCTCTCGTCAGGCAGATACGCAGTATTTT	CASSSRQADTQYF
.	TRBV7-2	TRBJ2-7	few	TGTGCCAGCAGCTTCGGTATCACAGCCGCCTACGAGCAGTACTTC	CASSFGITAAYEQYF
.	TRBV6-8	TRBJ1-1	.	TGTGCCAGCAGGGGGACCCGGGACACTGAAGCTTTCTTT	CASRGTRDTEAFF
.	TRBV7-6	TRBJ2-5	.	TGTGCCAGCAGCTTAGAAGTTCTCCAAGAGACCCAGTACTTC	CASSLEVLQETQYF